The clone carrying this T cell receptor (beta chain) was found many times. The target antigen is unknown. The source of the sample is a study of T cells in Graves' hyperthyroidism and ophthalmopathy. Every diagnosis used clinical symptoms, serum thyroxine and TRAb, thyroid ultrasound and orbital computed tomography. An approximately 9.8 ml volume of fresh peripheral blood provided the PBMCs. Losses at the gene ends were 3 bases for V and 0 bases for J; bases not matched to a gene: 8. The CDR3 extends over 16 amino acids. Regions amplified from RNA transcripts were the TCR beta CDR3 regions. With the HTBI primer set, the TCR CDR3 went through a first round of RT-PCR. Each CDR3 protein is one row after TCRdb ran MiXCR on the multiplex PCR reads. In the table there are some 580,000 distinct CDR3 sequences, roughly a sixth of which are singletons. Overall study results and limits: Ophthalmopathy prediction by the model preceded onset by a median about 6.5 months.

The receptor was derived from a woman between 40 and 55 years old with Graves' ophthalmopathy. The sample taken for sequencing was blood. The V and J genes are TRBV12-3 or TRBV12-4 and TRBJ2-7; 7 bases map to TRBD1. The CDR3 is CASSLGTDVSSYEQYF. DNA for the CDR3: TGTGCCAGCAGTTTGGGGACAGACGTCAGCTCCTACGAGCAGTACTTC.